This TCR beta chain was recovered during a study of cytomegalovirus exposure and HLA in healthy donors. Study at large: HLA-typed donors contributed approximately 86 million unique TCRs, which were held in an early data release.

Regarding the study as a whole: In a later analysis, most CMV-associated TCR beta chains appeared HLA-restricted. There were several of the most significant clusters that appeared linked to common viral pathogens in a later analysis. The availability of immune exposure information extended only to CMV serostatus.

With respect to this clone: Its antigen remains unidentified.

The trim removed 6 bases at V and 9 bases at J, leaving 13 bases unmatched. Germline CDR1 and CDR2: MNHNY and SVGAGI (reference sequence). CDR3 length: 15 amino acids. Amplification used 60 Vbeta primers and 13 Jbeta primers. Here immunoSEQ multiplex PCR was the method, and the copy in TCRdb shows in-frame clones only, minus some. In the table there are over 150,000 clones, roughly 80% of which are singletons. The V call is TRBV6-6, the J call TRBJ1-5; 8 nucleotides agree with TRBD1. Material: PBMCs. The receptor was derived from a man between 25 and 39 years old in good health and CMV-seropositive. This CDR3 is CASSRLGQGGSPQHF. The CDR3 coding sequence is TGTGCCAGCAGCCGCCTCGGACAGGGAGGATCGCCCCAGCATTTT.